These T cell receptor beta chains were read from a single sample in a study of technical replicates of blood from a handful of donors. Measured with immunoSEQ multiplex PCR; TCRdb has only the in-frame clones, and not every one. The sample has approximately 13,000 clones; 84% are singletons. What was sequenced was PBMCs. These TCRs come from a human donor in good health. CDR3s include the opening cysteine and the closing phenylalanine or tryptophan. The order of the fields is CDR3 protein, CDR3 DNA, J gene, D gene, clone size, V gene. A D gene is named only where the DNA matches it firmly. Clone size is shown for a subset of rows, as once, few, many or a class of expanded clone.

CDR3 protein: CASSQTGYMETQYF
CDR3 DNA: TGTGCCAGCAGCCAGACAGGGTATATGGAGACCCAGTACTTC
J gene: TRBJ2-5
D gene: TRBD1
clone size: -
V gene: TRBV7-9

CDR3 protein: CASSPRGVSNQPQHF
CDR3 DNA: TGTGCCAGCTCACCACGGGGGGTGAGCAATCAGCCCCAGCATTTT
J gene: TRBJ1-5
D gene: -
clone size: few
V gene: TRBV18

CDR3 protein: CSVERLERETQYF
CDR3 DNA: TGCAGCGTTGAAAGGCTAGAACGTGAGACCCAGTACTTC
J gene: TRBJ2-5
D gene: -
clone size: -
V gene: TRBV29-1

CDR3 protein: CASSQDHRDTQYF
CDR3 DNA: TGCGCCAGCAGCCAAGACCACAGGGATACGCAGTATTTT
J gene: TRBJ2-3
D gene: -
clone size: -
V gene: TRBV4-1

CDR3 protein: CASSSASGNGRYEQYF
CDR3 DNA: TGTGCCAGCAGTTCCGCTAGCGGGAACGGACGCTACGAGCAGTACTTC
J gene: TRBJ2-7
D gene: TRBD2
clone size: once
V gene: TRBV28

CDR3 protein: CASSQAMETQYF
CDR3 DNA: TGTGCCAGCAGCCAAGCAATGGAGACCCAGTACTTC
J gene: TRBJ2-5
D gene: -
clone size: -
V gene: TRBV14

CDR3 protein: CASSLDRVSQFF
CDR3 DNA: TGTGCCAGCAGCCTAGACAGGGTCTCTCAGTTCTTC
J gene: TRBJ2-1
D gene: TRBD1
clone size: -
V gene: TRBV14

CDR3 protein: CASSTPRRARYEQYF
CDR3 DNA: TGTGCCAGCAGCACCCCGCGCAGGGCAAGATACGAGCAGTACTTC
J gene: TRBJ2-7
D gene: -
clone size: once
V gene: TRBV21-1

CDR3 protein: CASQVSEGWIGGYTF
CDR3 DNA: TGCGCCAGCCAGGTATCGGAGGGCTGGATTGGTGGCTACACCTTC
J gene: TRBJ1-2
D gene: -
clone size: -
V gene: TRBV5-1

CDR3 protein: CSYGDRDNEKLFF
CDR3 DNA: TGCAGCTATGGGGACAGGGACAATGAAAAACTGTTTTTT
J gene: TRBJ1-4
D gene: TRBD1
clone size: few
V gene: TRBV29-1

CDR3 protein: CASSYGGLPLNEQYF
CDR3 DNA: TGTGCCAGCAGTTACGGGGGACTCCCCCTGAACGAGCAGTACTTC
J gene: TRBJ2-7
D gene: -
clone size: -
V gene: TRBV6-5

CDR3 protein: CASSLLAGAYEQYF
CDR3 DNA: TGTGCCAGCAGCTTACTAGCGGGAGCCTACGAGCAGTACTTC
J gene: TRBJ2-7
D gene: TRBD2
clone size: -
V gene: TRBV7-2

CDR3 protein: CASSLGQGLRKAFF
CDR3 DNA: TGCGCCAGCAGCTTGGGACAGGGCCTAAGAAAAGCTTTCTTT
J gene: TRBJ1-1
D gene: TRBD1
clone size: -
V gene: TRBV5-1

CDR3 protein: CASSRLAGLHYEQYF
CDR3 DNA: TGTGCCAGCAGCAGACTAGCGGGGTTGCACTACGAGCAGTACTTC
J gene: TRBJ2-7
D gene: TRBD2
clone size: -
V gene: TRBV7-9

CDR3 protein: CASSEGQAAYYGYTF
CDR3 DNA: TGTGCCAGCAGCGAGGGACAGGCGGCCTACTATGGCTACACCTTC
J gene: TRBJ1-2
D gene: TRBD1
clone size: -
V gene: TRBV9

CDR3 protein: CAWGSGGQFF
CDR3 DNA: TGTGCCTGGGGATCGGGGGGGCAGTTCTTC
J gene: TRBJ2-1
D gene: TRBD2
clone size: -
V gene: TRBV30

CDR3 protein: CSVVIAGELYEQYF
CDR3 DNA: TGCAGCGTTGTCATAGCGGGAGAACTCTACGAGCAGTACTTC
J gene: TRBJ2-7
D gene: TRBD2
clone size: -
V gene: TRBV29-1

CDR3 protein: CASSPTAAGGNTIYF
CDR3 DNA: TGTGCCAGCAGCCCCACAGCTGCCGGCGGAAACACCATATATTTT
J gene: TRBJ1-3
D gene: -
clone size: -
V gene: TRBV7-2

CDR3 protein: CASRPDRGAGYTF
CDR3 DNA: TGTGCCAGCAGACCGGACAGGGGGGCTGGCTACACCTTC
J gene: TRBJ1-2
D gene: TRBD1
clone size: -
V gene: TRBV6-5

CDR3 protein: CASSLLQGIGAFF
CDR3 DNA: TGTGCCAGCAGTTTACTACAGGGGATAGGAGCTTTCTTT
J gene: TRBJ1-1
D gene: TRBD1
clone size: -
V gene: TRBV28

CDR3 protein: CASSEAGGLTYGYTF
CDR3 DNA: TGTGCCAGCAGTGAAGCAGGGGGCTTGACCTATGGCTACACCTTC
J gene: TRBJ1-2
D gene: TRBD1
clone size: -
V gene: TRBV2

CDR3 protein: CAISESSGRARTYEQYF
CDR3 DNA: TGTGCCATCAGTGAGTCTAGCGGGAGGGCGAGGACCTACGAGCAGTACTTC
J gene: TRBJ2-7
D gene: TRBD2
clone size: -
V gene: TRBV10-3

CDR3 protein: CASSEGAGVLDTQYF
CDR3 DNA: TGTGCCAGCAGTGAAGGGGCGGGAGTCCTAGATACGCAGTATTTT
J gene: TRBJ2-3
D gene: TRBD2
clone size: -
V gene: TRBV25-1

CDR3 protein: CASSEYFGQNYEQYF
CDR3 DNA: TGTGCCAGCAGTGAATATTTCGGACAGAACTACGAGCAGTACTTC
J gene: TRBJ2-7
D gene: -
clone size: -
V gene: TRBV25-1

CDR3 protein: CASSVKGDGPYEQYF
CDR3 DNA: TGTGCCAGCAGTGTGAAAGGGGATGGGCCCTACGAGCAGTACTTC
J gene: TRBJ2-7
D gene: -
clone size: -
V gene: TRBV6-4

CDR3 protein: CATSKGQGHNEQFF
CDR3 DNA: TGTGCCACCAGCAAAGGACAGGGGCACAATGAGCAGTTCTTC
J gene: TRBJ2-1
D gene: TRBD1
clone size: -
V gene: TRBV6-6

CDR3 protein: CASSPWREDNSPLHF
CDR3 DNA: TGTGCCAGCAGCCCTTGGAGGGAGGATAATTCACCCCTCCACTTT
J gene: TRBJ1-6
D gene: -
clone size: -
V gene: TRBV25-1

CDR3 protein: CASSQDGTGVNGRGEQYF
CDR3 DNA: TGCGCCAGCAGCCAAGATGGGACAGGGGTAAACGGGAGGGGGGAGCAGTACTTC
J gene: TRBJ2-7
D gene: TRBD1
clone size: -
V gene: TRBV4-1

CDR3 protein: CASGRGFQETQYF
CDR3 DNA: TGTGCCAGTGGGCGGGGGTTCCAAGAGACCCAGTACTTC
J gene: TRBJ2-5
D gene: TRBD2
clone size: -
V gene: TRBV28

CDR3 protein: CASSYADSSSGYTF
CDR3 DNA: TGCGCCAGCAGCTATGCCGACAGTTCCTCTGGCTACACCTTC
J gene: TRBJ1-2
D gene: -
clone size: -
V gene: TRBV5-1

CDR3 protein: CAWSLPGGSYEQYF
CDR3 DNA: TGTGCCTGGAGTCTGCCCGGAGGCTCCTACGAGCAGTACTTC
J gene: TRBJ2-7
D gene: -
clone size: -
V gene: TRBV30